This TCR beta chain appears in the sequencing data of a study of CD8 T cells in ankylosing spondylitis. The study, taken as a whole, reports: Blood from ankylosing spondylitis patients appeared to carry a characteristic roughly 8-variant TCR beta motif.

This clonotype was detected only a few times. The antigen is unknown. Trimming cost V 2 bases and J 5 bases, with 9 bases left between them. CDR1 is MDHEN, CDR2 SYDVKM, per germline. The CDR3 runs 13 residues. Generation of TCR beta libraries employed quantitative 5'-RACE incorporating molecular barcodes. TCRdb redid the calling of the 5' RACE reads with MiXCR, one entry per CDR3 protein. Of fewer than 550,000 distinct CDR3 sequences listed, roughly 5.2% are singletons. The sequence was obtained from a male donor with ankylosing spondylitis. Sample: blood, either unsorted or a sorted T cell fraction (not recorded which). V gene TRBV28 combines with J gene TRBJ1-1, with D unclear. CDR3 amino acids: CASSLSLWTEAFF. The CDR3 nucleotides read TGTGCCAGCAGTTTAAGTCTCTGGACTGAAGCTTTCTTT.